This TCR beta chain was obtained from a study of shared clonotypes between healthy human individuals. The germline gives CDR1 SEHNR, CDR2 FQNEAQ (reference sequence). With V trimmed by 5 bases and J by 1 base, 9 bases remained unmatched. There are 16 residues in the CDR3. Only in-frame clones appear in the TCRdb table, and some are missing; sequencing was by immunoSEQ multiplex PCR. This table holds about 820,000 clones, more than 85% found once. Only CD45RO-negative cells positively selected for CCR7 counted as naive CD8 cells, so terminally differentiated effector memory CD45RA+ cells were excluded.

The gene calls are TRBV7-9 and TRBJ2-3; 7 nucleotides agree with TRBD1. The receptor's source is a man younger than 40 in good health. Sequenced material: naive CD8+ T cells sorted from blood. CDR3 in amino acids: CASSPRTGWGTDTQYF. Written as DNA, the CDR3 is TGTGCCAGCAGCCCTCGGACAGGCTGGGGCACAGATACGCAGTATTTT. Looking up the rest from reference TRBV7-9 and TRBJ2-3 gives the full variable domain: DTGVSQNPRHKITKRGQNVTFRCDPISEHNRLYWYRQTLGQGPEFLTYFQNEAQLEKSRLLSDRFSAERPKGSFSTLEIQRTEQGDSAMYLCASSPRTGWGTDTQYFGPGTRLTVL.